This T cell receptor beta chain was profiled in a study of T-cell reconstitution after alpha-beta-depleted transplantation in children. This clonotype was seen many times. CDR1 and CDR2 from the germline V gene are ENHRY and SYGVKD. This CDR3 is 14 amino acids long. V gave up 3 bases and J gave up 0 bases, with 6 bases separating them. Unique molecular identifiers featured in how the TCRbeta library was prepared. TCRdb redid the calling of the PCR reads with MiXCR, one entry per CDR3 protein. This sample has around 240,000 distinct CDR3 sequences, with 6.5% to 10% found just once. The sample here was PBMCs, mostly from graft donor cells, taken 180 days after TCRalphabeta/CD19-depleted stem cell transplant. This clonotype was obtained from a male patient under 18 who had a stem cell transplant for acute lymphoblastic leukemia, so the T cells may come from the graft donor. This chain joins TRBV10-3 and TRBJ1-3; no clear D. CDR3 in DNA: TGTGCCATCAGTGAAGGAACCTCTGGAAACACCATATATTTT. The encoded protein is CAISEGTSGNTIYF.